This record concerns one TCR beta chain sequence. The sample belongs to a study of CD8 T cells in Susac syndrome. cDNA came from approximately 0.5 to 1 ug RNA primed by random hexamers. Amplification of TCR beta CDR3 spanned 54 Vbeta and 13 Jbeta via immunoSEQ multiplex PCR. TCRdb reanalysed the immunoSEQ multiplex PCR reads using MiXCR and keeps one entry per CDR3 protein. The sample consists of approximately 160,000 distinct CDR3 sequences, just under 95% of them appearing once. Sequencing was done on a sample of CD4+ T cells from PBMCs. The receptor was isolated from a human donor in good health.

The CDR3 region has the DNA TGTGCCACTGTAGCGGGGGAGGGGAATGAGCAGTTCTTC. It translates to CATVAGEGNEQFF. This sequence joins TRBV7-9 and TRBJ2-1; 9 bases map to TRBD2. The germline V gene has CDR1 SEHNR and CDR2 FQNEAQ (reference sequence). Trimming took 10 bases from V and 7 from J; bases not matched to a gene: 8. The CDR3 has 13 residues. Combining the CDR3 with reference TRBV7-9 and TRBJ2-1 gives the whole variable domain DTGVSQNPRHKITKRGQNVTFRCDPISEHNRLYWYRQTLGQGPEFLTYFQNEAQLEKSRLLSDRFSAERPKGSFSTLEIQRTEQGDSAMYLCATVAGEGNEQFFGPGTRLTVL.